The rows below give T cell receptor beta chains drawn from one sample of a study of blood T cell repertoires in COVID-19. The repertoire was sequenced with immunoSEQ multiplex PCR; TCRdb's copy has only in-frame clones and lacks some. The sample has about 250,000 clones, roughly nine tenths seen once; the top ten hold 0.94%. The specimen was peripheral blood. These receptors came from a woman aged 40 to 50 who had recovered from COVID-19. CDR3s include the opening cysteine and the closing phenylalanine or tryptophan. D genes are given only for firm matches. Clone sizes are given selectively: once, few, many, or a class where the clone is expanded.

length: 18
V: TRBV29-1
size: NA
J: TRBJ2-1
D: NA
DNA: TGCAGCGTTGTCAACAGCCTAATAGGCGCGACGTCCGACAATGAGCAGTTCTTC
CDR3: CSVVNSLIGATSDNEQFF

length: 17
V: TRBV7-7
size: NA
J: TRBJ2-1
D: NA
DNA: TGTGCTAGCAGCCCTAGGAGCGGGTCAAGCTCCTACAATGAGCAGTTCTTC
CDR3: CASSPRSGSSSYNEQFF

length: 14
V: TRBV7-9
size: NA
J: TRBJ2-2
D: NA
DNA: TGTGCCAGCAGCTTAGGTGTCTCTACCGGGGAGCTGTTTTTT
CDR3: CASSLGVSTGELFF

length: 13
V: TRBV4-1
size: NA
J: TRBJ1-4
D: TRBD1
DNA: TGCGCCAGCAGTGGGACAGCCGGTGAAAAACTGTTTTTT
CDR3: CASSGTAGEKLFF

length: 12
V: TRBV27
size: NA
J: TRBJ1-1
D: NA
DNA: TGTGCCAGCAGCCACGGGAGCCGTGGGGCTTTCTTT
CDR3: CASSHGSRGAFF

length: 15
V: TRBV7-2
size: NA
J: TRBJ1-2
D: NA
DNA: TGTGCCAGCAGACGGGGGTCCGGGTCGGGCTATGGCTACACCTTC
CDR3: CASRRGSGSGYGYTF

length: 12
V: TRBV27
size: NA
J: TRBJ2-3
D: TRBD1
DNA: TGTGCCAGCGGACAGGTCAGGGTTACGCAGTATTTT
CDR3: CASGQVRVTQYF

length: 14
V: TRBV7-9
size: NA
J: TRBJ2-5
D: NA
DNA: TGTGCCAGCAGCTTAGCGTCGTACCAAGAGACCCAGTACTTC
CDR3: CASSLASYQETQYF

length: 14
V: TRBV29-1
size: NA
J: TRBJ2-2
D: NA
DNA: TGCAGCGTTGAACGGCGGGAGAACACCGGGGAGCTGTTTTTT
CDR3: CSVERRENTGELFF

length: 18
V: TRBV6-1
size: once
J: TRBJ2-4
D: TRBD2
DNA: TGTGCCAGCAGTGAGTTTAAGCGGGGGGGGTTATCCAAAAACATTCAGTACTTC
CDR3: CASSEFKRGGLSKNIQYF

length: 15
V: TRBV29-1
size: NA
J: TRBJ2-5
D: TRBD2
DNA: TGCAGCGCCGCCCGACTAGCGGAAAAACAAGAGACCCAGTACTTC
CDR3: CSAARLAEKQETQYF

length: 15
V: TRBV5-3
size: NA
J: TRBJ1-1
D: NA
DNA: TGTGCCAGAAGCTTTCGTCCGGGGTTTGGCGCTGAAGCTTTCTTT
CDR3: CARSFRPGFGAEAFF

length: 14
V: TRBV29-1
size: NA
J: TRBJ2-1
D: TRBD2
DNA: TGCAGCGGTGCCCTAGCGGGAGTGCCCAATGAGCAGTTCTTC
CDR3: CSGALAGVPNEQFF

length: 15
V: TRBV7-2
size: NA
J: TRBJ2-1
D: NA
DNA: TGTGCCAGCAGCTTAGATGGAGGTTCTCTCAATGAGCAGTTCTTC
CDR3: CASSLDGGSLNEQFF

length: 14
V: TRBV19
size: NA
J: TRBJ1-1
D: NA
DNA: TGTGCCAGTAGCCCGAGGGAGGCGTACACTGAAGCTTTCTTT
CDR3: CASSPREAYTEAFF

length: 14
V: TRBV6-5
size: NA
J: TRBJ1-1
D: NA
DNA: TGTGCCAGCAGTTTCGGGACTCAGAACACTGAAGCTTTCTTT
CDR3: CASSFGTQNTEAFF

length: 16
V: TRBV3-1/TRBV3-2
size: NA
J: TRBJ1-4
D: NA
DNA: TGTGCCAGCAGCCCCTATGGGAAGGGGGTTAATGAAAAACTGTTTTTT
CDR3: CASSPYGKGVNEKLFF

length: 14
V: TRBV6-5
size: NA
J: TRBJ2-7
D: TRBD2
DNA: TGTGCCGCACGGCCCCGGGACTACTCCTACGAGCAGTACTTC
CDR3: CAARPRDYSYEQYF

length: 13
V: TRBV9
size: NA
J: TRBJ2-2
D: NA
DNA: TGTGCCAGCAAGGCGGCAAACACCGGGGAGCTGTTTTTT
CDR3: CASKAANTGELFF

length: 12
V: TRBV30
size: NA
J: TRBJ2-2
D: NA
DNA: TGTGCCTGGCTAGGAGGGACCGGGGAGCTGTTTTTT
CDR3: CAWLGGTGELFF

length: 13
V: TRBV18
size: NA
J: TRBJ1-1
D: NA
DNA: TGTGCCAGCTCACAGACACAGAACACTGAAGCTTTCTTT
CDR3: CASSQTQNTEAFF

length: 16
V: TRBV19
size: NA
J: TRBJ2-7
D: TRBD2
DNA: TGTGCCAGTAGTATAGAGCCGGACGGGAGGGCCCACGAGCAGTACTTC
CDR3: CASSIEPDGRAHEQYF

length: 15
V: TRBV18
size: NA
J: TRBJ1-2
D: NA
DNA: TGTGCCAGCTCACAGATGACAGACGATCTCTATGGCTACACCTTC
CDR3: CASSQMTDDLYGYTF

length: 16
V: TRBV7-8
size: few
J: TRBJ2-3
D: TRBD1
DNA: TGTGCCAGCAGCTTAGGTGCCGGACAGGGGGTGGATACGCAGTATTTT
CDR3: CASSLGAGQGVDTQYF

length: 12
V: TRBV7-7
size: NA
J: TRBJ2-1
D: TRBD1
DNA: TGTGCTAGCAGTCAAACAGGGGATGAGCAGTTCTTC
CDR3: CASSQTGDEQFF

length: 13
V: TRBV15
size: NA
J: TRBJ2-7
D: NA
DNA: TGTGCCACCAGCCCCACGGGGGCCTACGAGCAGTACTTC
CDR3: CATSPTGAYEQYF

length: 13
V: TRBV7-8
size: NA
J: TRBJ1-1
D: TRBD1
DNA: TGTGCCAGCAGCACCCACAGGGGCCCTGAAGCTTTCTTT
CDR3: CASSTHRGPEAFF

length: 17
V: TRBV5-5
size: NA
J: TRBJ2-2
D: NA
DNA: TGTGCCAGCAGCTTGAATTTGCGACTGCCTTTCACCGGGGAGCTGTTTTTT
CDR3: CASSLNLRLPFTGELFF

length: 11
V: TRBV10-3
size: NA
J: TRBJ1-1
D: NA
DNA: TGTGCCATCAGTGAAGGGGGTGAAGCTTTCTTT
CDR3: CAISEGGEAFF

length: 15
V: TRBV10-3
size: NA
J: TRBJ2-7
D: TRBD2
DNA: TGTGCCACCCTCGGACTAGGCGAAATCTCCTACGAGCAGTACTTC
CDR3: CATLGLGEISYEQYF

length: 15
V: TRBV15
size: NA
J: TRBJ2-3
D: TRBD2
DNA: TGTGCCACCAGCAGTAGCGGGAGGGGGACAGATACGCAGTATTTT
CDR3: CATSSSGRGTDTQYF

length: 16
V: TRBV3-1/TRBV3-2
size: NA
J: TRBJ2-1
D: NA
DNA: TGTGCCAGCAGCCCGGCGGATGAGAGGGTGGGCAATGAGCAGTTCTTC
CDR3: CASSPADERVGNEQFF

length: 15
V: TRBV3-1/TRBV3-2
size: NA
J: TRBJ1-6
D: NA
DNA: TGTGCCAGCAGCCAAGTAGGGGGCTATAATTCACCCCTCCACTTT
CDR3: CASSQVGGYNSPLHF

length: 14
V: TRBV25-1
size: NA
J: TRBJ2-1
D: NA
DNA: TGTGCCAGCAGTGCACTTAAAACCATTCCTGAGCAGTTCTTC
CDR3: CASSALKTIPEQFF

length: 15
V: TRBV30
size: NA
J: TRBJ2-1
D: TRBD2
DNA: TGTGCCTGGAGCTTTAGCGGGGGGGCCCACAATGAGCAGTTCTTC
CDR3: CAWSFSGGAHNEQFF

length: 17
V: TRBV19
size: NA
J: TRBJ1-5
D: NA
DNA: TGTGCCAGTAGTATAGATCGCGCACGGGGATGGGATCAGCCCCAGCATTTT
CDR3: CASSIDRARGWDQPQHF

length: 14
V: TRBV6-5
size: NA
J: TRBJ2-2
D: TRBD2
DNA: TGTGCCAGCAGGGGACTAGCTTCGACCGGGGAGCTGTTTTTT
CDR3: CASRGLASTGELFF

length: 14
V: TRBV4-1
size: NA
J: TRBJ2-3
D: NA
DNA: TGCGCCAGCAGCCAACTAGCGTACACAGATACGCAGTATTTT
CDR3: CASSQLAYTDTQYF

length: 17
V: TRBV10-3
size: NA
J: TRBJ2-3
D: TRBD2
DNA: TGTGCCATCAGTGAGTCGGGCGGGAGTGAGTGGGCAGATACGCAGTATTTT
CDR3: CAISESGGSEWADTQYF

length: 16
V: TRBV6-6
size: NA
J: TRBJ2-7
D: TRBD2
DNA: TGTGCCAGCACAGAAGTAGCGGGAGTCTCACACTACGAGCAGTACTTC
CDR3: CASTEVAGVSHYEQYF

length: 13
V: TRBV28
size: NA
J: TRBJ2-5
D: TRBD1
DNA: TGTGCCAGCAGTCAAGGGGGCGGCGAGACCCAGTACTTC
CDR3: CASSQGGGETQYF

length: 15
V: TRBV19
size: NA
J: TRBJ2-7
D: TRBD2
DNA: TGTGCCAGTAGTATAGTTACGAGCGGGAGGAACGAGCAGTACTTC
CDR3: CASSIVTSGRNEQYF

length: 16
V: TRBV29-1
size: NA
J: TRBJ2-5
D: TRBD1
DNA: TGCAGCGTGGAGCGACCGGGACAGGAGTACCAAGAGACCCAGTACTTC
CDR3: CSVERPGQEYQETQYF

length: 13
V: TRBV3-1/TRBV3-2
size: NA
J: TRBJ1-1
D: NA
DNA: TGTGCCAGCAGAAGACAAGAGAACACTGAAGCTTTCTTT
CDR3: CASRRQENTEAFF

length: 14
V: TRBV27
size: NA
J: TRBJ2-3
D: NA
DNA: TGTGCCAGCTACCACGGACAGCCGGTTGGGACGCAGTATTTT
CDR3: CASYHGQPVGTQYF

length: 12
V: TRBV11-3
size: NA
J: TRBJ2-2
D: NA
DNA: TGTGCCAGCAGCTTAGTTGAGGGGGAGCTGTTTTTT
CDR3: CASSLVEGELFF

length: 14
V: TRBV9
size: NA
J: TRBJ1-5
D: NA
DNA: TGTGCCAGCAGCGGGGGACATAGCAATCAGCCCCAGCATTTT
CDR3: CASSGGHSNQPQHF

length: 19
V: TRBV21-1
size: NA
J: TRBJ2-4
D: NA
DNA: TGTGCCAGCAGCAAAGACGGTCTAGGGGGACAGGGGGCCCAAAACATTCAGTACTTC
CDR3: CASSKDGLGGQGAQNIQYF

length: 14
V: TRBV6-5
size: few
J: TRBJ2-7
D: NA
DNA: TGTGCCAGCAGTTTTTCGGTAGCGCGACACGAGCAGTACTTC
CDR3: CASSFSVARHEQYF

length: 15
V: TRBV18
size: NA
J: TRBJ1-5
D: NA
DNA: TGTGCCAGCTCACCATCCCCCAATAGCAATCAGCCCCAGCATTTT
CDR3: CASSPSPNSNQPQHF